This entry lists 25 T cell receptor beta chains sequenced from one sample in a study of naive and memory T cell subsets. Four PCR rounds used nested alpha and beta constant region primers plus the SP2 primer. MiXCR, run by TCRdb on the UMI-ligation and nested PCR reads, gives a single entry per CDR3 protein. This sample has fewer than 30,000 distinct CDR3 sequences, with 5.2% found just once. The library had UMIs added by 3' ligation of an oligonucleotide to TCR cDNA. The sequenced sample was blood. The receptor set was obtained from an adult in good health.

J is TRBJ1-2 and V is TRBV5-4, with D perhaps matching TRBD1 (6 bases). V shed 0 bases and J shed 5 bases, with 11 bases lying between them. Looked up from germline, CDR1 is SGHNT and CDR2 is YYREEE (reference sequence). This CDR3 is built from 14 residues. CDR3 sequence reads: CASSLVGRGYGYTF. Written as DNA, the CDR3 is TGTGCCAGCAGCTTGGTCGGCAGGGGTTATGGCTACACCTTC.

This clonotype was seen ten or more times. The chain's CDR3 is CASRHIQNTGELFF. CDR3 in DNA: TGTGCCAGCAGACACATACAAAACACCGGGGAGCTGTTTTTT. This sequence joins TRBV6-2 or TRBV6-3 and TRBJ2-2; D not resolved. The CDR3 is made up of 14 amino acids. Trimming left V 6 bases short and J 2 bases short, with 10 bases between. The germline V gene has CDR1 MNHEY and CDR2 SVGEGT.

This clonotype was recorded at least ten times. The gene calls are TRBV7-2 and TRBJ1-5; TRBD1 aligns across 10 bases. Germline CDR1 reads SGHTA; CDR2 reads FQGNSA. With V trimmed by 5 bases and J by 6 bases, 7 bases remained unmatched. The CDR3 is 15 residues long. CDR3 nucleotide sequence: TGTGCCAGCAGCCCCGACAGGGGGCAACGTCAGCCCCAGCATTTT. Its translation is CASSPDRGQRQPQHF.

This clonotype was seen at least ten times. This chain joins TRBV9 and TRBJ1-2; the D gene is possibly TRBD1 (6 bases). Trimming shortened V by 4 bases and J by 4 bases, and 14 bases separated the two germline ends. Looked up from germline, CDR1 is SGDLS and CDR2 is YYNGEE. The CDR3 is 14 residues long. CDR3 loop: CASSPGRGTYGYTF. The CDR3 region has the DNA TGTGCCAGCAGCCCCGGCAGGGGCACCTATGGCTACACCTTC.

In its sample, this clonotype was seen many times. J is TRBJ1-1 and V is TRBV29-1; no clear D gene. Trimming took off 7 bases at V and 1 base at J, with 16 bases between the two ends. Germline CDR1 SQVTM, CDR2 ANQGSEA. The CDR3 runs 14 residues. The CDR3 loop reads CSAQWGTSNTEAFF. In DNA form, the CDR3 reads TGCAGCGCCCAATGGGGTACTTCGAACACTGAAGCTTTCTTT.

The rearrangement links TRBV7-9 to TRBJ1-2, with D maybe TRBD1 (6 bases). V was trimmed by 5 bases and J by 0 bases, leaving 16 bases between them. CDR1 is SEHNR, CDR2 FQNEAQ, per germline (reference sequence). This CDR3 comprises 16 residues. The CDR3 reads CASSPRQAKTNYGYTF. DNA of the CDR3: TGTGCCAGCAGCCCCCGACAGGCCAAAACTAACTATGGCTACACCTTC.

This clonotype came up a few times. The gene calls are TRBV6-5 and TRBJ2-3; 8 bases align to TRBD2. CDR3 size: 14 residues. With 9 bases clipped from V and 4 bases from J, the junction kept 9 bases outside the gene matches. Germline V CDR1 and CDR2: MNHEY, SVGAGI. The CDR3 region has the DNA TGTGCCAGTTTCCCGGGACTAGGATCAGATACGCAGTATTTT. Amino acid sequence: CASFPGLGSDTQYF.

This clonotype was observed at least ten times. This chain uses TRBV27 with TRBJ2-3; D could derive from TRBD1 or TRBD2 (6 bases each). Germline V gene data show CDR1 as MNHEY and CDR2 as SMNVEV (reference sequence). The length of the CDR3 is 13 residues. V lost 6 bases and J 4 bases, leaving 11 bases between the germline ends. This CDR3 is CASSLGGSDTQYF. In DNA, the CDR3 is TGTGCCAGCAGCTTGGGGGGCTCAGATACGCAGTATTTT.

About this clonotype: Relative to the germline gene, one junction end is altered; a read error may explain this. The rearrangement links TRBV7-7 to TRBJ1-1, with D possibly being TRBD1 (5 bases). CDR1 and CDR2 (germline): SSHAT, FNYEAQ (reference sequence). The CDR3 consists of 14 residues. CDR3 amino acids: CASSLYQGSTEAFF. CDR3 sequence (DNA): TGTGCTAGCAGCTTATATCAGGGATCCACTGAAGCTTTCTTT.

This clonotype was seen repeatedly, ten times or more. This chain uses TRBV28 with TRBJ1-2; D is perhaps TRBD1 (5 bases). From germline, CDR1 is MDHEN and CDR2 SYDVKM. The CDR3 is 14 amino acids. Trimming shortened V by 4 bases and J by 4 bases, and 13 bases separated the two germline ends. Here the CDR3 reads CASSSRQGGYGYTF. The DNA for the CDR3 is TGTGCCAGCAGTTCAAGGCAGGGAGGCTATGGCTACACCTTC.

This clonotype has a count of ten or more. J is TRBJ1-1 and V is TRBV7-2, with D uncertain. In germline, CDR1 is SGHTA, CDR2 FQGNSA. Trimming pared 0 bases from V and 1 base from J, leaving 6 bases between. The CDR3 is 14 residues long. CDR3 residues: CASSLATQNTEAFF. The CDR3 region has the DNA TGTGCCAGCAGCTTAGCGACCCAGAACACTGAAGCTTTCTTT.

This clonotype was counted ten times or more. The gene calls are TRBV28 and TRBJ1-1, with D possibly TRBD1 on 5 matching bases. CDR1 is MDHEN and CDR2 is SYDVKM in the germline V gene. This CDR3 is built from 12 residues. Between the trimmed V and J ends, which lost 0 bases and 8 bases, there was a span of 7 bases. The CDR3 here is CASSLWGLEAFF. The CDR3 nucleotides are TGTGCCAGCAGTTTATGGGGACTAGAAGCTTTCTTT.

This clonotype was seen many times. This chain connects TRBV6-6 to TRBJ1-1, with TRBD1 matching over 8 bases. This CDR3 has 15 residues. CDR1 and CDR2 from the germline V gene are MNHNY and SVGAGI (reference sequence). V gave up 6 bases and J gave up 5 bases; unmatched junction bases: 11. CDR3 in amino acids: CASRGAGGVRTEAFF. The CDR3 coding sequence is TGTGCCAGCAGGGGGGCAGGGGGCGTAAGAACTGAAGCTTTCTTT.

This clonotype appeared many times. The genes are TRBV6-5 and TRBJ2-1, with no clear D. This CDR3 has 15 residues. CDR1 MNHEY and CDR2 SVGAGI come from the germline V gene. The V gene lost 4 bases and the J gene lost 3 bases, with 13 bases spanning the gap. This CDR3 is CASSFTPPIYNEQFF. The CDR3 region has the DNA TGTGCCAGCAGTTTCACACCACCAATCTACAATGAGCAGTTCTTC.

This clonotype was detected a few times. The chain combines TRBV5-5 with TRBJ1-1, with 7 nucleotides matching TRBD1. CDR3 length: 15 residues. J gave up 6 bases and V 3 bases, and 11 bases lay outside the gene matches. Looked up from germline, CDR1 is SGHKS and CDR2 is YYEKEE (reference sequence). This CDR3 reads CASSSPGTAKAEAFF. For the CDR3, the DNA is TGTGCCAGCAGCTCCCCCGGGACAGCAAAAGCTGAAGCTTTCTTT.

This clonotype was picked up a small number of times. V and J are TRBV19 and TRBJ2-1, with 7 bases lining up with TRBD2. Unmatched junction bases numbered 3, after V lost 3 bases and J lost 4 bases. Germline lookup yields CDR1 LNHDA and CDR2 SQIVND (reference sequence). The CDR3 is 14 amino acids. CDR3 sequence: CASSMLADYNEQFF. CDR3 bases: TGTGCCAGTAGTATGCTAGCGGATTACAATGAGCAGTTCTTC. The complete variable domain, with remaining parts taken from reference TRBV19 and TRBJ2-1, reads DGGITQSPKYLFRKEGQNVTLSCEQNLNHDAMYWYRQDPGQGLRLIYYSQIVNDFQKGDIAEGYSVSREKKESFPLTVTSAQKNPTAFYLCASSMLADYNEQFFGPGTRLTVL.

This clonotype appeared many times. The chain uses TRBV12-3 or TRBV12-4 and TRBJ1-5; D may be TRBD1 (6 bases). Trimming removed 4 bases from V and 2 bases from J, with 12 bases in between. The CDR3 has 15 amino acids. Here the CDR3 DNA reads TGTGCCAGCAGTTCAGGGGACGGAGGCAATCAGCCCCAGCATTTT. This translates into CASSSGDGGNQPQHF.

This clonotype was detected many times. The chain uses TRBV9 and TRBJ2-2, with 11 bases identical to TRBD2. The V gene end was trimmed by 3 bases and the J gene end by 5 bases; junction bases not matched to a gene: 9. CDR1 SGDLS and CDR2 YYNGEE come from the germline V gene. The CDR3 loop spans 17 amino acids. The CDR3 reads CASSENSGRAKTGELFF. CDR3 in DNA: TGTGCCAGCAGCGAAAATAGCGGGAGGGCCAAAACCGGGGAGCTGTTTTTT.

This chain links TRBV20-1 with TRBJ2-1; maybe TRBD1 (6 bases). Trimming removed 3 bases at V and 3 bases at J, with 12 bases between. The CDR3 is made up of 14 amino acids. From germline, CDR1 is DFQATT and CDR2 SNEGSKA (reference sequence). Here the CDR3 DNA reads TGCAGTGCTAGTCTAGGGACAAACTACAATGAGCAGTTCTTC. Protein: CSASLGTNYNEQFF.

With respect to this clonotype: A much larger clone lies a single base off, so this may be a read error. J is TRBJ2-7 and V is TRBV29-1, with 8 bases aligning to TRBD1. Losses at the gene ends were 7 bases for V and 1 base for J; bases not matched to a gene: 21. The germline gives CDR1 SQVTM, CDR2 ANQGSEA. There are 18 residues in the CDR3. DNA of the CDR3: TGCAGCGCCGGCCCCGTAACTTTAGACAGGGGTAAGTCCTACGAGCAGTACTTC. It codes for CSAGPVTLDRGKSYEQYF.

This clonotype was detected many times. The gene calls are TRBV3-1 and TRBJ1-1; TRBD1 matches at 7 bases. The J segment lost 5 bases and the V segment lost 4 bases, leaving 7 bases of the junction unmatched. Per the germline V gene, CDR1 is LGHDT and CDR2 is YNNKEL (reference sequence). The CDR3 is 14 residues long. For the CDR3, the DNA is TGTGCCAGCAGCCCGAGGGGGCAGGAAACTGAAGCTTTCTTT. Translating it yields CASSPRGQETEAFF.

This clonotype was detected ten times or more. The CDR3 is CATTPGGGRTGELFF. The CDR3 nucleotides are TGTGCCACCACCCCCGGGGGCGGGAGAACCGGGGAGCTGTTTTTT. The J gene is TRBJ2-2, the V gene TRBV15, with D possibly being TRBD2 (7 bases). The CDR3 is 15 amino acids. Germline CDR1 LNHNV, CDR2 YYDKDF (reference sequence). Trimming removed 7 bases at V and 5 bases at J, with 17 bases between.

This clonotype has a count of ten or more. CDR3 sequence: CASSLASYNTGELFF. CDR3 DNA: TGTGCCAGCAGCTTAGCGTCATACAACACCGGGGAGCTGTTTTTT. The J gene is TRBJ2-2, the V gene TRBV7-2; unclear D gene. Germline V lookup: CDR1 SGHTA, CDR2 FQGNSA. The V gene lost 0 bases and the J gene lost 2 bases, with 7 bases spanning the gap. The CDR3 consists of 15 residues.

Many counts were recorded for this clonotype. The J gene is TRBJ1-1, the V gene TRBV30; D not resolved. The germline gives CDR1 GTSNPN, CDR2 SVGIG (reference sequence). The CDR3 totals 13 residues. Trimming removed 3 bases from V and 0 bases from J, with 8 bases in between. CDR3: CAWRRAVNTEAFF. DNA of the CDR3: TGTGCCTGGAGAAGAGCCGTGAACACTGAAGCTTTCTTT.

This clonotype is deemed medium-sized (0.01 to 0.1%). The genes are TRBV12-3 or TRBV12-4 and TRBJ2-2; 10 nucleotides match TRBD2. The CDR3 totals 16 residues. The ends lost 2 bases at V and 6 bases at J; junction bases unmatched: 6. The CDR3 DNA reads TGTGCCAGCAGTTTAATATTAGCGGGAGGCGCCGGGGAGCTGTTTTTT. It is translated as CASSLILAGGAGELFF.